The TCR beta chain described here comes from a study of beta chain features in type 1 diabetes. General observations from the study: Within the patient group, naive, central memory and Treg TCRB repertoires appeared more similar to each other than within healthy donors. PCR may have favored shorter templates equally in patients and controls. In every one of the four CD4+ subsets, TCRB CDR3s were moderately but significantly shorter in Type 1 diabetes patients.

A sort by CD45RO/CCR7/CD25/CD127/CD95/CD27 yielded CD4+ naive, central memory, regulatory and stem cell-like memory cells. This clone was detected a few times. Its antigen is not known. Every isolated RNA sample was fully reverse transcribed, so sequencing captured expressed TCRB transcripts. Some clones are missing from TCRdb's copy, which holds only in-frame ones; the method was immunoSEQ multiplex PCR. The table lists around 690,000 clones, 9.5% to 15% of them singletons. Germline V gene sequence: CDR1 MNHNY, CDR2 SVGAGI (reference sequence). The CDR3 length is 15 residues. V shed 6 bases and J shed 0 bases, with 15 bases lying between them.

The genes are TRBV6-6 and TRBJ2-7; the D is unclear. This TCR derives from a man in his thirties or forties with type 1 diabetes. Specimen: naive CD4+ T cells from blood. The CDR3, as DNA: TGTGCCAGCAGCTTAACAGCCTCCGTCTCCTACGAGCAGTACTTC. Protein: CASSLTASVSYEQYF.